The clone carrying this T cell receptor beta chain occurred a few times. These data originate in a study of blood T cell repertoires in COVID-19. The CDR3 spans 16 residues. In germline, CDR1 is SGHTA, CDR2 FQGNSA. Trimming removed 1 base from V and 3 bases from J; junction bases left unmatched: 6. In the authors' methods: The authors estimated nucleated cell counts from reference gene primer amplification. TCRdb's copy holds only in-frame clones and misses some; the assay was immunoSEQ multiplex PCR. The V and J calls and the clone size are those of that table, but D and trimming were determined from the DNA. The profile shows 50,000 to 65,000 clones, 88% of them singletons.

The sequenced sample was peripheral blood. The chain employs TRBV7-2 and TRBJ2-7; 10 bases match TRBD2. The source of this sequence is a man aged 50 to 59 with active COVID-19. The CDR3 region is CASSLDLAGVLYEQYF. CDR3 DNA sequence: TGTGCCAGCAGCTTAGACCTAGCGGGGGTCCTCTACGAGCAGTACTTC. The full variable domain, with the rest looked up from reference TRBV7-2 and TRBJ2-7, is GAGVSQSPSNKVTEKGKDVELRCDPISGHTALYWYRQSLGQGLEFLIYFQGNSAPDKSGLPSDRFSAERTGGSVSTLTIQRTQQEDSAVYLCASSLDLAGVLYEQYFGPGTRLTVT.